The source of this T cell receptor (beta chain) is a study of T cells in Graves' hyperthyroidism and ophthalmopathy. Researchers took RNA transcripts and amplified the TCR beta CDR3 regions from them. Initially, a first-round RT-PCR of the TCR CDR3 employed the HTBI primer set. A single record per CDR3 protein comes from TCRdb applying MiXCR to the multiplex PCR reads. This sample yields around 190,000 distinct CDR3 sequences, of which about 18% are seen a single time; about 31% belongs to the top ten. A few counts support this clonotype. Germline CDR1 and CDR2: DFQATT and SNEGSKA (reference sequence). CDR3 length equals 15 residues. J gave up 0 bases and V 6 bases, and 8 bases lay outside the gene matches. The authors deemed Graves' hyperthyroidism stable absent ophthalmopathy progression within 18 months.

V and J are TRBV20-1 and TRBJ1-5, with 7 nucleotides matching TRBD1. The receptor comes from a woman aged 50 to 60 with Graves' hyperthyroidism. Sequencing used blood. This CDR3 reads CSATQTGLSNQPQHF. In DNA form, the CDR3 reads TGCAGTGCCACCCAGACAGGGCTTAGCAATCAGCCCCAGCATTTT.